These T cell receptor beta chains were read from a single sample in a study of blood T cells in healthy people across ages. From the 5' RACE reads, TCRdb called clonotypes with MiXCR, one entry per CDR3 protein. The table shows about 720,000 distinct CDR3 sequences, with 22% occurring only once. The sequencing sample was made of blood. The receptors originated from a man between 65 and 80 years old in good health. The CDR3 runs from the conserved cysteine through the conserved F or W. The D gene is left open where the match is weak. Not all rows give a size; the values are once, few, many and, for expanded clones, a class.

size	V	J	D	CDR3	DNA
-	TRBV5-1	TRBJ1-4	TRBD1	CASSSPTGGPTNEKLFF	TGCGCCAGCAGCTCACCGACAGGGGGACCAACTAATGAAAAACTGTTTTTT
many	TRBV7-9	TRBJ1-6	TRBD1	CASSSHDRGGFMSPLHF	TGTGCCAGCAGCTCCCACGACAGGGGGGGATTTATGTCACCCCTCCACTTT
-	TRBV10-2	TRBJ2-3	-	CASSESPATSTDTQYF	TGCGCCAGCAGTGAGTCCCCGGCTACTAGCACAGATACGCAGTATTTT
few	TRBV7-9	TRBJ1-1	-	CAERGNTEAFF	TGTGCCGAGAGGGGGAACACTGAAGCTTTCTTT
-	TRBV20-1	TRBJ2-5	-	CSATSAGRRETQYF	TGCAGTGCTACATCCGCAGGGAGGCGAGAGACCCAGTACTTC
-	TRBV6-6	TRBJ2-5	-	CASSLTGFRETQYF	TGTGCCAGCAGCCTAACCGGGTTTCGGGAGACCCAGTACTTC
few	TRBV7-9	TRBJ2-1	TRBD1	CASSRDRTYNEQFF	TGTGCCAGCAGCCGGGACAGGACTTACAATGAGCAGTTCTTC
-	TRBV5-1	TRBJ2-5	-	CASSSTTEETQYF	TGCGCCAGCAGCTCCACGACTGAAGAGACCCAGTACTTC
few	TRBV10-3	TRBJ2-5	-	CAISESRTASQETQYF	TGTGCCATCAGTGAAAGTAGGACAGCCTCCCAAGAGACCCAGTACTTC
-	TRBV25-1	TRBJ1-2	-	CASSPSAAQGKKGYTF	TGTGCCAGCAGTCCCTCGGCCGCCCAGGGTAAGAAAGGCTACACCTTC
-	TRBV7-9	TRBJ2-5	-	CASSLGTPSVRFF	TGTGCCAGCAGCTTAGGGACCCCTTCGGTGCGGTTCTTC
once	TRBV6-6	TRBJ1-2	TRBD1	CASSYPVQGDGYTF	TGTGCCAGCAGTTACCCGGTGCAGGGGGATGGCTACACCTTC
-	TRBV12-3/TRBV12-4	TRBJ2-6	-	CASTSWARGTPENSGANVLTF	TGTGCCAGCACCAGTTGGGCAAGGGGGACTCCGGAAAACTCTGGGGCCAACGTCCTGACTTTC
-	TRBV20-1	TRBJ1-4	-	CSARGGLGQGRNEKLFF	TGCAGTGCTAGAGGCGGCTTGGGGCAGGGCCGTAATGAAAAACTGTTTTTT
few	TRBV6-5	TRBJ2-7	-	CASRRTLTTSYEQYF	TGTGCCAGCCGGAGGACGTTAACTACCTCCTACGAGCAGTACTTC
few	TRBV12-3/TRBV12-4	TRBJ1-4	TRBD1	CASRGTVNEKLFF	TGTGCCAGCAGGGGGACAGTTAATGAAAAACTGTTTTTT
many	TRBV28	TRBJ2-1	-	CASRSGGGYNEQFF	TGTGCCAGCAGATCGGGGGGCGGCTACAATGAGCAGTTCTTC
once	TRBV28	TRBJ2-7	TRBD1	CASSLPTTGGGDEQYF	TGTGCCAGCAGTCTTCCTACGACAGGGGGGGGAGACGAGCAGTACTTC
-	TRBV24-1	TRBJ2-3	-	CATSDLSRGRSDTQYF	TGTGCCACCAGTGATTTGAGCAGGGGACGCTCGGATACGCAGTATTTT
-	TRBV3-1	TRBJ2-6	TRBD1	CASSQMDRGAGANVLTF	TGTGCCAGCAGCCAGATGGACAGGGGGGCGGGGGCCAACGTCCTGACTTTC
many	TRBV20-1	TRBJ1-2	-	CSAVALELQYGYTF	TGCAGTGCCGTTGCGCTGGAGCTTCAATATGGCTACACCTTC
few	TRBV9	TRBJ2-7	-	CASSVEAGLTYEQYF	TGTGCCAGCAGCGTAGAGGCAGGGTTAACCTACGAGCAGTACTTC
-	TRBV20-1	TRBJ2-3	TRBD2	CSARAERESTDTQYF	TGCAGTGCTAGGGCTGAGCGGGAGTCGACAGATACGCAGTATTTT
-	TRBV11-2	TRBJ1-1	-	CASSKIGNTEAFF	TGTGCCAGCAGCAAGATCGGGAATACTGAAGCTTTCTTT
few	TRBV29-1	TRBJ2-1	TRBD2	CSARLAGRTNEQFF	TGCAGCGCCCGACTAGCGGGAAGGACGAATGAGCAGTTCTTC
-	TRBV2	TRBJ2-7	TRBD1	CASIGQAYEQYF	TGTGCCAGCATCGGACAGGCCTACGAGCAGTACTTC
few	TRBV5-1	TRBJ1-1	TRBD1	CASSLRDRETFF	TGCGCCAGCAGCCTAAGGGACAGGGAAACTTTCTTT
-	TRBV7-9	TRBJ2-3	-	CASRSVTDTQYF	TGTGCCAGCAGGTCTGTCACAGATACGCAGTATTTT
-	TRBV7-2	TRBJ1-2	-	CASSLEPAPNYGYTF	TGTGCCAGCAGCTTAGAACCCGCCCCTAACTATGGTTACACCTTC
-	TRBV12-3/TRBV12-4	TRBJ1-1	-	CASSLISGSEAFF	TGTGCCAGCAGTTTAATCAGCGGCAGTGAAGCTTTCTTT
few	TRBV5-1	TRBJ2-5	-	CASSPVGVFQETQYF	TGCGCCAGCAGCCCCGTGGGCGTATTCCAAGAGACCCAGTACTTC
many	TRBV12-3/TRBV12-4	TRBJ2-2	-	CASRLLVTGELFF	TGTGCCAGCAGGCTACTAGTTACCGGGGAGCTGTTTTTT
-	TRBV6-6	TRBJ1-2	TRBD1	CASSSYRGRLYGYTF	TGTGCCAGCAGCAGTTACAGGGGGCGCCTCTATGGCTACACCTTC
-	TRBV20-1	TRBJ2-3	-	CSARDRGSGPDTQYF	TGCAGTGCTAGAGATCGGGGTTCGGGACCAGATACGCAGTATTTT
few	TRBV5-1	TRBJ2-5	TRBD2	CASSFGTSSYQETQYF	TGCGCCAGCAGCTTTGGGACTAGCTCGTACCAAGAGACCCAGTACTTC
few	TRBV29-1	TRBJ2-4	TRBD1	CSVLGQTSKNIQYF	TGCAGCGTGTTGGGACAGACCAGCAAAAACATTCAGTACTTC
few	TRBV12-3/TRBV12-4	TRBJ2-2	TRBD2	CASSFGGGEFLFF	TGTGCCAGCAGTTTTGGCGGGGGGGAGTTCCTGTTTTTT
-	TRBV12-3/TRBV12-4	TRBJ2-7	TRBD2	CFRGGGDDEQYF	TGTTTCCGAGGCGGGGGTGACGACGAGCAGTACTTC
many	TRBV4-1	TRBJ2-2	-	CASSHEIAVLYTGELFF	TGCGCCAGCAGCCATGAAATAGCGGTGCTGTACACCGGGGAGCTGTTTTTT
-	TRBV9	TRBJ1-2	-	CASSDQGDTF	TGTGCCAGCAGCGACCAGGGTGACACCTTC
-	TRBV7-9	TRBJ1-1	TRBD1	CASNYRDRDTEAFF	TGTGCCAGCAACTACCGGGACAGGGACACTGAAGCTTTCTTT